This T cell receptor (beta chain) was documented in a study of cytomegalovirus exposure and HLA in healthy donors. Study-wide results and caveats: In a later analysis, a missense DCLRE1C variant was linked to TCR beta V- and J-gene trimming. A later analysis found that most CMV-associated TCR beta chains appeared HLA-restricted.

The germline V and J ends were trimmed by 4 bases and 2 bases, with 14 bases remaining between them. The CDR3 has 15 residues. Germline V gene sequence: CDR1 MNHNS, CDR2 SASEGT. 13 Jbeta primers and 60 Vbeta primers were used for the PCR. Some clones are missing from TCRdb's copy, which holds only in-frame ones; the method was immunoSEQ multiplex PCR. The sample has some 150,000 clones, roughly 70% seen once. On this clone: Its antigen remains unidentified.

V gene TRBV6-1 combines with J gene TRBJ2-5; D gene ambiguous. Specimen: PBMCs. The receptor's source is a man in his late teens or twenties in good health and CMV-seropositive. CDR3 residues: CASSVRGHRQETQYF. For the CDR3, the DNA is TGTGCCAGCAGTGTCCGAGGCCACCGACAAGAGACCCAGTACTTC.